What follows are 18 T cell receptor beta chains derived from one specimen sequenced in a study of blood T cells in healthy people across ages. Through a sample-barcoded 5' primer and a J-beta primer mix, a second PCR was run for 7 to 11 cycles. In TCRdb, the 5' RACE reads were re-called with MiXCR into one record per CDR3 protein. There are about 570,000 distinct CDR3 sequences in the sample; about 25% occur only once, and approximately 17% lies in the top ten. Sample: blood. The receptors originated from a woman aged 70 to 79 in good health.

This clonotype was seen many times. The genes are TRBV13 and TRBJ2-7; no reliable D call. CDR1 is PRHDT and CDR2 is FYEKMQ in the germline V gene (reference sequence). Trimming removed 0 bases at V and 5 bases at J, with 17 bases between. The CDR3 consists of 16 residues. CDR3 sequence (DNA): TGTGCCAGCAGCTTAGGTTTGGTCACCGCCGTGGACGAGCAGTACTTC. Translated: CASSLGLVTAVDEQYF. Full variable domain (missing parts from reference TRBV13 and TRBJ2-7): AAGVIQSPRHLIKEKRETATLKCYPIPRHDTVYWYQQGPGQDPQFLISFYEKMQSDKGSIPDRFSAQQFSDYHSELNMSSLELGDSALYFCASSLGLVTAVDEQYFGPGTRLTVT.

This clonotype was detected a few times. J is TRBJ2-7 and V is TRBV4-1, with 8 bases fitting TRBD1. Trimming took 2 bases from V and 0 from J; bases not matched to a gene: 3. CDR3 length equals 15 residues. Germline V gene data show CDR1 as MGHRA and CDR2 as YSYEKL. The CDR3 region is CASSQPDRDSYEQYF. In nucleotides, the CDR3 is TGCGCCAGCAGCCAACCGGACAGGGACTCCTACGAGCAGTACTTC.

V is TRBV12-3 or TRBV12-4 and J is TRBJ2-3; 8 bases are shared with TRBD2. The CDR3 has 14 amino acids. J was trimmed by 3 bases and V by 5 bases; bases with no gene match: 4. This chain's CDR3 is CASSKGGGTDTQYF. In DNA form, the CDR3 reads TGTGCCAGCAGTAAGGGCGGGGGGACAGATACGCAGTATTTT.

The chain recombines TRBV3-1 with TRBJ2-5; D possibly uses TRBD1 or TRBD2 (5 bases each). Trimming took 7 bases from V and 3 from J, leaving 15 bases between them. The CDR3 totals 14 residues. Per germline, CDR1 LGHDT and CDR2 YNNKEL (reference sequence). CDR3 sequence (DNA): TGTGCCAGCACACACAGGACTGGGGAAGAGACCCAGTACTTC. It codes for CASTHRTGEETQYF.

Only a few counts were recorded for this clonotype. J is TRBJ2-3 and V is TRBV4-2; 12 bases line up with TRBD2. V lost 1 base, J lost 6 bases, and 2 bases stayed unmatched. CDR1 and CDR2 (germline): LGHNA, YNFKEQ. The CDR3 has 15 amino acids. Written as DNA, the CDR3 is TGTGCCAGCAGCCAAGGAGGACTAGCGGGGGATACGCAGTATTTT. This translates into CASSQGGLAGDTQYF.

This chain links TRBV7-6 with TRBJ2-7, with D unclear. The germline V gene has CDR1 SGHVS and CDR2 FNYEAQ. V was cut by 5 bases and J by 0 bases, with 17 bases left in between. This CDR3 is 16 amino acids long. Here the CDR3 reads CASSKSRARSSYEQYF. The CDR3 region has the DNA TGTGCCAGCAGCAAGAGTAGGGCAAGAAGCTCCTACGAGCAGTACTTC.

This rearrangement joins TRBV20-1 to TRBJ2-5, with D perhaps given as TRBD1 or TRBD2 (7 bases each). The end of the DNA fits TRBJ2-7 better, so the J call may be wrong. Germline V gene lookup returns CDR1 DFQATT and CDR2 SNEGSKA (reference sequence). This CDR3 has 15 amino acids. The CDR3: CSAPRGGQRYSEQYF. The CDR3 DNA sequence: TGCAGTGCTCCCAGGGGGGGGCAGCGTTATAGCGAGCAGTACTTC.

As to this clonotype: An end of the junction does not agree with germline; a read error may underlie this. The CDR3 nucleotides are TGCGGTGCCCCGGGGGGCAGGAACTATGGCTACACCTTC. It translates to CGAPGGRNYGYTF. The chain links TRBV20-1 to TRBJ1-2, with a weak D call TRBD1 (6 bases). The CDR3 runs 13 residues. Germline CDR1 is DFQATT and CDR2 is SNEGSKA (reference sequence).

This clonotype was seen more than once but under ten times. The rearrangement links TRBV6-2 or TRBV6-3 to TRBJ1-5; possibly TRBD1 for D (6 bases). Germline CDR1 is MNHEY and CDR2 is SVGEGT. Trimming took off 5 bases at V and 7 bases at J, with 21 bases between the two ends. This CDR3 region has 16 residues. DNA of the CDR3: TGTGCCAGCAGTAAACCGTTGACAGGAGGAAGACAGCCCCAGCATTTT. It translates to CASSKPLTGGRQPQHF.

This clonotype was seen a handful of times. CDR3 DNA sequence: TGTGCCAGCAGCTTATCTCAGGGGTGGGTAACTGAAGCTTTCTTT. This gives the protein CASSLSQGWVTEAFF. The V gene is TRBV7-9, the J gene TRBJ1-1; possibly TRBD1 for D (6 bases). The CDR3 is made up of 15 amino acids. CDR1 and CDR2 from the germline V gene are SEHNR and FQNEAQ (reference sequence). Between the trimmed V and J ends, which lost 2 bases and 5 bases, there was a span of 15 bases.

The V gene is TRBV7-8, the J gene TRBJ1-6; D is undetermined. The CDR3 runs to 16 residues. Germline assignment: CDR1 SGHVS and CDR2 FQNEAQ. Trimming shortened V by 4 bases and J by 0 bases, and 10 bases separated the two germline ends. CDR3 amino acids: CASSSDASSYNSPLHF. The DNA for the CDR3 is TGTGCCAGCAGCTCGGACGCGAGCTCCTATAATTCACCCCTCCACTTT.

Concerning this clonotype: At one end the junction does not follow the germline gene, possibly because of a read error. The chain carries TRBV5-5 and TRBJ2-5; 7 positions match TRBD1. CDR1 is SGHKS, CDR2 YYEKEE, per germline (reference sequence). The CDR3 loop spans 14 amino acids. Here the CDR3 reads CASSLETGRKTQYF. CDR3 DNA sequence: TGTGCCAGCAGCCTTGAGACAGGGCGAAAGACCCAATACTTC.

This clonotype was observed a few times. The chain recombines TRBV13 with TRBJ2-5; 7 bases map to TRBD1. Germline CDR1 PRHDT, CDR2 FYEKMQ (reference sequence). Trimming took 3 bases from V and 2 from J; bases not matched to a gene: 12. The CDR3 is made up of 17 amino acids. The CDR3 DNA is TGTGCCAGCAGCTTGTATACCGGGACAGCGATACAAGAGACCCAGTACTTC. Translating it yields CASSLYTGTAIQETQYF. Full variable domain (outside the CDR3, taken from reference TRBV13 and TRBJ2-5): AAGVIQSPRHLIKEKRETATLKCYPIPRHDTVYWYQQGPGQDPQFLISFYEKMQSDKGSIPDRFSAQQFSDYHSELNMSSLELGDSALYFCASSLYTGTAIQETQYFGPGTRLLVL.

This clonotype was seen a handful of times. The J gene is TRBJ2-7, the V gene TRBV20-1, with TRBD1 as a possible D gene (6 bases). CDR1 is DFQATT, CDR2 SNEGSKA, per germline (reference sequence). The ends were cut back, 0 bases at V and 0 bases at J, with 12 bases in the middle. The CDR3 is 15 residues long. This chain's CDR3 is CSARDRQGYSYEQYF. The CDR3 DNA reads TGCAGTGCTAGAGATCGCCAGGGGTACTCCTACGAGCAGTACTTC.

A note on this clonotype: A much larger clone lies a single base off, so this may be a read error. This chain links TRBV7-9 with TRBJ2-5; either TRBD1 or TRBD2 may supply D (6 bases each). TRBJ2-1 explains the end of the DNA better; the J call may be wrong. Germline values: CDR1 SEHNR, CDR2 FQNEAQ (reference sequence). This CDR3 contains 12 residues. CDR3: CASSVGRGPQFF. The CDR3 region has the DNA TGTGCCAGCAGCGTAGGACGGGGGCCGCAGTTCTTC.

This clonotype turned up a few times. The rearrangement joins TRBV2 to TRBJ2-5; perhaps TRBD1 as D (6 bases). The J call may be faulty, since TRBJ2-1 better matches the DNA end. The V gene's germline CDR1 is SNHLY and CDR2 FYNNEI. The CDR3 is 15 amino acids. This CDR3 reads CARPEGHLYGDEQFF. The CDR3 DNA is TGTGCCAGGCCCGAGGGACACCTTTACGGGGATGAGCAGTTCTTC.

The genes are TRBV20-1 and TRBJ1-5; 10 bases align to TRBD1. V lost 5 bases, J lost 2 bases, and 3 bases stayed unmatched. The CDR3 length is 14 residues. Germline CDR1 reads DFQATT; CDR2 reads SNEGSKA (reference sequence). DNA of the CDR3: TGCAGTGCTGGACAGGGGGGCGGCAATCAGCCCCAGCATTTT. Translating gives CSAGQGGGNQPQHF.

This clonotype showed up just a few times. V and J are TRBV7-2 and TRBJ2-2; 12 bases are shared with TRBD2. The CDR3 runs 15 residues. J lost 7 bases, V lost 4 bases, and 4 bases had no gene match. Per germline, CDR1 SGHTA and CDR2 FQGNSA. The DNA for the CDR3 is TGTGCCAGCAGCTCTAGCGGGGGGGCCCGCGGGGAGCTGTTTTTT. It is translated as CASSSSGGARGELFF.